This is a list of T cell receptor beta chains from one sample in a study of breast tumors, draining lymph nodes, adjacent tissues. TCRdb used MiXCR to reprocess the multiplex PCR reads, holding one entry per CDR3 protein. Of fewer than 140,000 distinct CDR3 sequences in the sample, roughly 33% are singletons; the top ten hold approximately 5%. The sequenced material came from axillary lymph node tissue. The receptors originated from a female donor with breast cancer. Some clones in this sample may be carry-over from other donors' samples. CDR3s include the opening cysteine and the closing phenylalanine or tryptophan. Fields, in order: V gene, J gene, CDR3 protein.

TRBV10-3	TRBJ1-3	CAISEKGSGSTIYF
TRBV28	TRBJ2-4	CASSFRGLTKNIQYF
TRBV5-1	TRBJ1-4	CASSFWGAANEKLFF
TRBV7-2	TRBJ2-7	CASSLGCRLAGGGYEQYF
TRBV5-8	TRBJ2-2	CASSLRLETGELFF
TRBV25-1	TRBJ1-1	CASSEPVKGGLTEAFF
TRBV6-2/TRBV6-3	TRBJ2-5	CASSRRRGTSGGQETQYF
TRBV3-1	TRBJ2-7	CASSHPGGLFYEQYF
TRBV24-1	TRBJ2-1	CATSARPAVSYNEQFF
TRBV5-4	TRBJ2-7	CASSLGGLAGGYEQYF
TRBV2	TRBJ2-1	CASSGRLAGTGQFF
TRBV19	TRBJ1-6	CASSPINSPLHF
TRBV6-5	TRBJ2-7	CASSYRLLRTGQGVNEQYF
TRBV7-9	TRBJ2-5	CASSAWGPPKTQYF
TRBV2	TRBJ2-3	CASQTSGSTDTQYF
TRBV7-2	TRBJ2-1	CASSLAGAGNNEQFF
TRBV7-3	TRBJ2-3	CASSQSGGSADTQYF
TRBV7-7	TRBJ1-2	CASSFAEYGYTF
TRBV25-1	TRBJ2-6	CASSEGILAGRGRSGANVLTF
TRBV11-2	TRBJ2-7	CASSLGDRNYEQYF
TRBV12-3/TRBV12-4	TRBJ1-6	CASSSGQAPNSPLHF